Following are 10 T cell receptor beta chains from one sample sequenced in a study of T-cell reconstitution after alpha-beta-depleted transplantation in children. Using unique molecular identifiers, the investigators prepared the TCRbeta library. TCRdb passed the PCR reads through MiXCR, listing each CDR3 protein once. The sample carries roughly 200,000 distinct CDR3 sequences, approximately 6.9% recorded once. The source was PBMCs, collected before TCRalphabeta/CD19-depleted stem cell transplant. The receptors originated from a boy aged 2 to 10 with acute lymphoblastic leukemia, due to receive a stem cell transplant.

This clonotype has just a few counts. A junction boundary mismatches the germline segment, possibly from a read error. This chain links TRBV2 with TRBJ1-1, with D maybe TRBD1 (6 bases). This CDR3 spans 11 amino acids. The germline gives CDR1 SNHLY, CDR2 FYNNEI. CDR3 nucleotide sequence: TGTGCCAGCAGTGCTGGGGGGGCACCCGTCTTT. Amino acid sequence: CASSAGGAPVF. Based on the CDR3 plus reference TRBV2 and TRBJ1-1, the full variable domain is EPEVTQTPSHQVTQMGQEVILRCVPISNHLYFYWYRQILGQKVEFLVSFYNNEISEKSEIFDDQFSVERPDGSNFTLKIRSTKLEDSAMYFCASSAGGAPVFGQGTRLTVV.

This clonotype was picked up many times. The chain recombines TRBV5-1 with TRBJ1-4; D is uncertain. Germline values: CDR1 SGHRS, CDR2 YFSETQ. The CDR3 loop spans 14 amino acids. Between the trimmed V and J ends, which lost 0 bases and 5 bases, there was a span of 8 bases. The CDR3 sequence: CASSLDQPNEKLFF. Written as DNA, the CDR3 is TGCGCCAGCAGCTTGGATCAGCCAAATGAAAAACTGTTTTTT.

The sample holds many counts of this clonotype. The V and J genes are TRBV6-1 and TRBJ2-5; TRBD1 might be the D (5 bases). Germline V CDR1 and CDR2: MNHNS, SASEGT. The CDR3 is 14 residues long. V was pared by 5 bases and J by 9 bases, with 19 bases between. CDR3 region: CASSPQTVGMAQYF. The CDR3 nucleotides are TGTGCCAGCAGTCCACAGACAGTAGGCATGGCCCAGTACTTC.

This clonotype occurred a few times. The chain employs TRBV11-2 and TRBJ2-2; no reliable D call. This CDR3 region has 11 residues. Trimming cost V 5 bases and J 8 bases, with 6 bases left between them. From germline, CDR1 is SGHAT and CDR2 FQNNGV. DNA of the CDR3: TGTGCCAGCAGCCCCCTGGGGGAGCTGTTTTTT. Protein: CASSPLGELFF.

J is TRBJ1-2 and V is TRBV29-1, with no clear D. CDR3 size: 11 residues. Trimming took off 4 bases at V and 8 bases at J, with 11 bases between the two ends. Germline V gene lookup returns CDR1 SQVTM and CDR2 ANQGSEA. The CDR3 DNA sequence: TGCAGCGTTGGTGGGGATAGGGGCTACACCTTC. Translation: CSVGGDRGYTF.

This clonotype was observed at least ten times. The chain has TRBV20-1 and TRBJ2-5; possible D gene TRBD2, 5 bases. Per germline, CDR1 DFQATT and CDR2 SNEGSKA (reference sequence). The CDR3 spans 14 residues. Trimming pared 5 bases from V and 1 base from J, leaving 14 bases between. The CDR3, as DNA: TGCAGTGCTTTTACGGTGAGGGTCCAAGAGACCCAGTACTTC. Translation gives CSAFTVRVQETQYF.

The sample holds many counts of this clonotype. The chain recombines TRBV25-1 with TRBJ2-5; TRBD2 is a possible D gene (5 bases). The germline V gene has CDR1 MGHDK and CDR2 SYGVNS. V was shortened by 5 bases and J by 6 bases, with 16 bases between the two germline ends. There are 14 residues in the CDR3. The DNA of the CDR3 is TGTGCCAGCAGTACACGGACGGACGGGAAGACCCAGTACTTC. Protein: CASSTRTDGKTQYF. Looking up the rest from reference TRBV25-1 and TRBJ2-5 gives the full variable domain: EADIYQTPRYLVIGTGKKITLECSQTMGHDKMYWYQQDPGMELHLIHYSYGVNSTEKGDLSSESTVSRIRTEHFPLTLESARPSHTSQYLCASSTRTDGKTQYFGPGTRLLVL.

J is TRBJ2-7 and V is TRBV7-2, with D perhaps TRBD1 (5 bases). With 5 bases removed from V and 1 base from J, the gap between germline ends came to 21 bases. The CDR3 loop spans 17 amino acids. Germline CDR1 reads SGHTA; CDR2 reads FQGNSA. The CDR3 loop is CASSPRLSLTDSYEQYF. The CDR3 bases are TGTGCCAGCAGCCCGAGATTATCTTTGACAGATTCCTACGAGCAGTACTTC.

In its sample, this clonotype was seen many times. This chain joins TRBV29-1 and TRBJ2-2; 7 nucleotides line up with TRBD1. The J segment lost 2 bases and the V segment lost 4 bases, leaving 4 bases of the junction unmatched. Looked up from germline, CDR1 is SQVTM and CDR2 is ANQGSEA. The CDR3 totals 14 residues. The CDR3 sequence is CSVGDRVNTGELFF. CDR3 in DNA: TGCAGCGTTGGGGACAGAGTAAACACCGGGGAGCTGTTTTTT.

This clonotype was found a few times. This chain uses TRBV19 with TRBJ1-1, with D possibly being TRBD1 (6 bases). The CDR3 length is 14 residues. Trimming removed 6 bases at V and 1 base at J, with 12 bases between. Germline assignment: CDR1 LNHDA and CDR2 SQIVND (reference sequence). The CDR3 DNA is TGTGCCAGTAGGGGGGCCGGGAAGAACACTGAAGCTTTCTTT. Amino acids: CASRGAGKNTEAFF.